This T cell receptor (beta chain) was recovered during a study of somatic mutations in cytotoxic T cells in rheumatoid arthritis. Findings and limits, study-wide: The authors did not know the antigen targets of the expanded CD8+ clones.

Germline CDR1 reads MGHRA; CDR2 reads YSYEKL. The CDR3 runs to 15 residues. V lost 1 base and J lost 3, with 9 bases in between. The data were produced by immunoSEQ multiplex PCR, yet TCRdb's version contains in-frame clones alone and is incomplete. The sample consists of about 20,000 clones, approximately 74% of them appearing once. This clone was recorded a few times. Its specificity is unknown. V and J are TRBV4-1 and TRBJ1-4; D unresolved. Sequencing was performed on CD8+ T cells sorted from blood. The source of this sequence is a man in his fifties or sixties in good health. CDR3: CASSQGAGANEKLFF. The CDR3 DNA is TGCGCCAGCAGCCAAGGAGCGGGAGCTAATGAAAAACTGTTTTTT.